This is a list of T cell receptor beta chains from one sample in a study of shared clonotypes between healthy human individuals. Profiling relied on immunoSEQ multiplex PCR, and the TCRdb table lists in-frame clones only, not all of them. The sample records about a million clones, 60% to 80% being singletons. Specimen: memory CD4+ T cells sorted from blood. The receptors were gathered from a young man in good health. The CDR3 runs from the conserved cysteine through the conserved F or W. The D gene is left open where the match is weak. Clone size is shown for a subset of rows, as once, few, many or a class of expanded clone.

v_gene,d_gene,abundance,j_gene,len,CDR3aa,CDR3nt
TRBV7-7,NA,NA,TRBJ2-2,12,CASSSAGRELFF,TGTGCTAGCAGCTCCGCAGGGAGGGAGCTGTTTTTT
TRBV11-2,TRBD1,NA,TRBJ2-7,14,CASSRDRGGYEQYF,TGTGCCAGCAGCCGGGACAGGGGGGGGTACGAGCAGTACTTC
TRBV18,NA,NA,TRBJ2-2,17,CASSPNRRGANTGELFF,TGTGCCAGCTCACCAAACAGGAGGGGAGCCAACACCGGGGAGCTGTTTTTT
TRBV7-9,NA,NA,TRBJ2-4,11,CASGGENIQYF,TGTGCCAGCGGAGGGGAAAACATTCAGTACTTC
TRBV11-2,NA,NA,TRBJ2-3,14,CASSLDGVTHAQYF,TGTGCCAGCAGCTTAGATGGCGTAACACACGCGCAGTATTTT
TRBV7-2,TRBD1,NA,TRBJ1-5,13,CASSLQGGQPQHF,TGTGCCAGCAGCTTACAAGGGGGCCAGCCCCAGCATTTT
TRBV21-1,NA,NA,TRBJ2-7,12,CASSKAPHEQYF,TGTGCCAGCAGCAAAGCTCCCCACGAGCAGTACTTC
TRBV9,NA,NA,TRBJ2-3,15,CASSVAGHRTDTQYF,TGTGCCAGCAGCGTAGCTGGACACCGGACAGATACGCAGTATTTT
TRBV5-6,TRBD1,NA,TRBJ1-6,18,CASRSSDRGLFSGSPLHF,TGTGCCAGCCGCTCATCGGACAGGGGTCTCTTTTCTGGTTCACCCCTCCACTTT
TRBV7-2,NA,NA,TRBJ2-7,15,CASSLRSVSQSEQYF,TGTGCCAGCAGCTTACGGTCAGTGAGCCAAAGCGAGCAGTACTTC
TRBV28,NA,NA,TRBJ1-4,12,CASSPLNEKLFF,TGTGCCAGCAGTCCCTTGAATGAAAAACTGTTTTTT
TRBV6-6,TRBD1,NA,TRBJ1-2,14,CASSYLGQGDGYTF,TGTGCCAGCAGTTACCTCGGACAGGGGGATGGCTACACCTTC
TRBV7-9,TRBD1,few,TRBJ1-6,16,CASSLSSGQGNSPLHF,TGTGCCAGCAGCCTCTCATCGGGACAGGGTAATTCACCCCTCCACTTT
TRBV28,TRBD1,NA,TRBJ1-1,20,CASFPGGLGAGGLSSTEAFF,TGTGCCAGCTTCCCAGGGGGATTAGGGGCAGGGGGCCTTTCAAGCACTGAAGCTTTCTTT
TRBV6-1,NA,few,TRBJ2-5,11,CASTEWETQYF,TGTGCCAGCACCGAGTGGGAGACCCAGTACTTC
TRBV2,NA,NA,TRBJ2-7,12,CASSDDWNEQYF,TGTGCCAGCAGTGACGATTGGAACGAGCAGTACTTC
TRBV10-2,NA,NA,TRBJ1-5,14,CASSPGVEHQPQHF,TGCGCCAGCAGTCCAGGGGTAGAGCATCAGCCCCAGCATTTT
TRBV10-2,NA,once,TRBJ1-1,14,CASSEGTASPEAFF,TGCGCCAGCAGTGAAGGAACCGCCTCCCCTGAAGCTTTCTTT
TRBV2,NA,NA,TRBJ1-5,14,CASSVAGSNQPQHF,TGTGCCAGCAGTGTGGCAGGGAGCAATCAGCCCCAGCATTTT
TRBV12-5,TRBD1,NA,TRBJ2-3,18,CASGLVLVGAIKGAAQYF,TGTGCTAGTGGTTTGGTACTTGTCGGGGCGATAAAGGGGGCAGCGCAGTATTTT
TRBV6-5,NA,once,TRBJ2-7,15,CASSYGATGAYEQYF,TGTGCCAGCAGTTACGGGGCCACGGGAGCCTACGAGCAGTACTTC
TRBV6-1,TRBD1,NA,TRBJ1-2,13,CASSPTGGYGYTF,TGTGCCAGCAGTCCTACAGGGGGGTATGGCTACACCTTC
TRBV29-1,NA,NA,TRBJ2-7,14,CSVEVRGTPYEQYF,TGCAGCGTTGAAGTACGAGGGACCCCTTACGAGCAGTACTTC
TRBV2,NA,NA,TRBJ2-7,14,CASSTQGYSYEQYF,TGTGCCAGCAGTACCCAGGGCTACTCCTACGAGCAGTACTTC
TRBV5-4,NA,NA,TRBJ1-2,13,CASSPDSNYGYTF,TGTGCCAGCAGCCCTGACAGTAACTATGGCTACACCTTC
TRBV7-2,TRBD2,NA,TRBJ2-1,16,CASSSRTSGRVYEQFF,TGTGCCAGCAGCTCCCGGACTAGCGGGAGGGTCTATGAGCAGTTCTTC
TRBV4-3,NA,NA,TRBJ1-2,13,CASSQDMAYDYTF,TGCGCCAGCAGCCAAGATATGGCTTACGACTACACCTTC
TRBV4-1,TRBD1,once,TRBJ1-4,15,CASLDPGTANEKLFF,TGCGCCAGCCTGGACCCCGGGACAGCTAATGAAAAACTGTTTTTT
TRBV7-9,TRBD2,NA,TRBJ2-7,11,CASGRGNEQYF,TGTGCCAGCGGGAGGGGCAATGAGCAGTACTTC
TRBV30,TRBD2,NA,TRBJ2-7,14,CAWSRSGRRNEQYF,TGTGCCTGGAGCCGGAGCGGGAGGCGGAACGAGCAGTACTTC
TRBV18,NA,NA,TRBJ1-3,16,CASSPLNGDSGNTIYF,TGTGCCAGCTCACCACTTAACGGGGACTCTGGAAACACCATATATTTT
TRBV10-1,TRBD1,NA,TRBJ1-2,11,CAGPGGNGYTF,TGCGCCGGGCCAGGGGGAAATGGCTACACCTTC
TRBV16,NA,few,TRBJ1-6,15,CASSFFGRVNSPLHF,TGTGCCAGCAGCTTCTTTGGTCGGGTTAATTCACCCCTCCACTTT
TRBV5-1,TRBD2,NA,TRBJ2-3,14,CASRAGGPADTQYF,TGCGCCAGCAGGGCGGGAGGGCCTGCAGATACGCAGTATTTT
TRBV9,NA,NA,TRBJ1-2,14,CASSVVGGNYGYTF,TGTGCCAGCAGCGTAGTAGGCGGAAACTATGGCTACACCTTC
TRBV5-6,NA,NA,TRBJ2-7,15,CASSLSMVGSYEQYF,TGTGCCAGCAGCTTGAGTATGGTGGGGAGCTACGAGCAGTACTTC
TRBV2,NA,few,TRBJ1-6,14,CASSAGQPRSPLHF,TGTGCCAGCAGTGCAGGCCAACCTAGATCACCCCTCCACTTT
TRBV7-2,NA,NA,TRBJ2-2,14,CASSSGPSSGELFF,TGTGCCAGCAGCTCCGGGCCCAGTTCCGGGGAGCTGTTTTTT
TRBV6-1,TRBD1,once,TRBJ2-5,14,CASSGQGNQETQYF,TGTGCCAGCAGCGGACAGGGGAACCAAGAGACCCAGTACTTC
TRBV4-1,NA,few,TRBJ1-6,14,CASSQEGYNSPLHF,TGCGCCAGCAGCCAAGAGGGTTATAATTCACCCCTCCACTTT
TRBV6-6,NA,NA,TRBJ1-5,15,CASSYSGANNQPQHF,TGTGCCAGCAGTTACTCAGGGGCCAACAATCAGCCCCAGCATTTT
TRBV15,NA,NA,TRBJ1-6,13,CATSKEQNSPLHF,TGTGCCACCAGCAAGGAACAGAACTCACCCCTCCACTTT
TRBV7-9,NA,NA,TRBJ2-3,15,CASSLEGRVTDTQYF,TGTGCCAGCAGCTTAGAAGGCAGGGTCACAGATACGCAGTATTTT
TRBV11-3,TRBD2,NA,TRBJ2-6,18,CASSPQAGGASGANVLTF,TGTGCCAGCAGCCCTCAAGCGGGGGGGGCCTCTGGGGCCAACGTCCTGACTTTC
TRBV30,NA,few,TRBJ1-4,14,CAWSVGATNEKLFF,TGTGCCTGGAGTGTAGGGGCAACTAATGAAAAACTGTTTTTT
TRBV4-1,TRBD2,once,TRBJ2-7,15,CASSLNPAGSYEQYF,TGCGCCAGCAGCCTAAACCCAGCGGGGTCCTACGAGCAGTACTTC
TRBV6-1,NA,NA,TRBJ1-2,15,CASSDPPRGVYGYTF,TGTGCCAGCAGTGACCCCCCTCGGGGGGTCTATGGCTACACCTTC
TRBV6-5,NA,NA,TRBJ1-2,13,CASRGSDSYGYTF,TGTGCCAGCAGGGGCAGTGACTCCTATGGCTACACCTTC
TRBV4-2,NA,few,TRBJ2-7,16,CASSQDDGGALGLQYF,TGTGCCAGCAGCCAAGATGACGGGGGCGCTTTGGGGTTACAGTACTTC
TRBV19,NA,NA,TRBJ1-5,16,CASSPLPRVRDQPQHF,TGTGCCAGTAGCCCCCTCCCGAGGGTAAGAGATCAGCCCCAGCATTTT